The 29 T cell receptor beta chains reported below all come from one sample, sequenced in a study of T cells in Graves' hyperthyroidism and ophthalmopathy. TCR beta CDR3 regions were amplified from RNA. First-round RT-PCR with HTBI primers amplified the TCR CDR3 region. One entry per CDR3 protein results from TCRdb running MiXCR on the multiplex PCR reads. The sample holds approximately 400,000 distinct CDR3 sequences, about 14% seen once. The sample consisted of blood. These receptors all stem from a woman aged 25-40 years with Graves' ophthalmopathy.

This clonotype has a count of ten or more. The V and J genes are TRBV12-3 or TRBV12-4 and TRBJ2-6; TRBD1 might be the D (6 bases). With 5 bases removed from V and 1 base from J, the gap between germline ends came to 9 bases. CDR3 length: 15 amino acids. CDR3 sequence reads: CASSGGGSGANVLTF. DNA of the CDR3: TGTGCCAGCAGTGGGGGCGGGTCTGGGGCCAACGTCCTGACTTTC.

This clonotype was observed at least ten times. V usage is TRBV30 and J usage is TRBJ1-5; TRBD1 agrees at 7 bases. From germline, CDR1 is GTSNPN and CDR2 SVGIG (reference sequence). CDR3 length: 13 residues. Losses at the gene ends were 5 bases for V and 3 bases for J; bases not matched to a gene: 4. The CDR3 DNA sequence: TGTGCCTGGGGGGGACAGAACAATCAGCCCCAGCATTTT. The encoded protein is CAWGGQNNQPQHF.

Concerning this clonotype: Compared with germline, one end of the junction differs, possibly owing to a read error. The rearrangement links TRBV19 to TRBJ1-2; D remains ambiguous. There are 16 residues in the CDR3. The germline V gene encodes CDR1 LNHDA and CDR2 SQIVND (reference sequence). The CDR3 DNA reads as TGTGCCAGTAGTATAGATTACGGCCGTGCTAACTATGGCTACGCCTTC. Protein sequence: CASSIDYGRANYGYAF.

This clonotype was found many times. The chain combines TRBV20-1 with TRBJ2-1, with 8 bases fitting TRBD1. There are 15 residues in the CDR3. With V trimmed by 1 base and J by 8 bases, 10 bases remained unmatched. CDR1 is DFQATT and CDR2 is SNEGSKA in the germline V gene (reference sequence). This chain's CDR3 is CSARAMKGTGDEQFF. CDR3 coding DNA: TGCAGTGCTAGAGCGATGAAGGGGACAGGCGATGAGCAGTTCTTC.

Many counts were recorded for this clonotype. The chain joins TRBV29-1 to TRBJ2-2; D unresolved. V was pared by 2 bases and J by 5 bases, with 6 bases between. The germline V gene encodes CDR1 SQVTM and CDR2 ANQGSEA. The CDR3 consists of 12 residues. CDR3 amino acids: CSVELDTGELFF. The CDR3 DNA is TGCAGCGTTGAACTGGATACCGGGGAGCTGTTTTTT.

V gene TRBV5-8 combines with J gene TRBJ2-2; 7 nucleotides match TRBD2. Trimming took 1 base from V and 6 from J; bases not matched to a gene: 6. Germline-derived CDR1 and CDR2 are SGHTS and YDEGEE. This CDR3 region has 15 residues. CDR3: CASSLRSGRAGELFF. The CDR3 DNA sequence: TGTGCCAGCAGCTTGAGGTCAGGGAGGGCCGGGGAGCTGTTTTTT.

This chain uses TRBV5-6 with TRBJ2-5; 7 bases match TRBD1. This CDR3 spans 13 amino acids. The junction had 5 bases not matched to a gene; V was cut back by 7 bases and J by 2 bases. CDR1 and CDR2 from the germline V gene are SGHDT and YYEEEE. In DNA form, the CDR3 reads TGTGCCAGCGGCCGCAGGGGGCAAGAGACCCAGTACTTC. Translating it yields CASGRRGQETQYF.

This clonotype showed up just once. The genes are TRBV7-8 and TRBJ2-2; D possibly corresponds to TRBD2 (6 bases). V lost 3 bases, J lost 1 base, and 15 bases lay in between. The germline gives CDR1 SGHVS, CDR2 FQNEAQ. The CDR3 is made up of 17 amino acids. The CDR3 reads CASSFGGAGWNTGELFF. The CDR3 DNA is TGTGCCAGCAGCTTCGGAGGGGCGGGGTGGAACACCGGGGAGCTGTTTTTT.

With respect to this clonotype: This may be a read error, as it is one base from a much larger clone. The chain couples TRBV6-2 or TRBV6-3 to TRBJ1-5; 7 bases agree with TRBD1. The CDR3 runs 17 residues. Per germline, CDR1 MNHEY and CDR2 SVGEGT. Trimming at V came to 8 bases and at J to 3 bases, leaving 16 bases not matched to a gene. The CDR3 spells CASGQYPGQAINQPQHF. CDR3 bases: TGTGCCAGCGGTCAATACCCCGGACAGGCTATCAATCAGCCCCAGCATTTT.

This clonotype was seen a few times. The chain recombines TRBV10-3 with TRBJ2-1, with TRBD2 as a possible D gene (5 bases). Trimming removed 3 bases from V and 3 bases from J, with 9 bases in between. Germline values: CDR1 ENHRY, CDR2 SYGVKD. The CDR3 spans 14 residues. The DNA for the CDR3 is TGTGCCATCAGTGATCCTGGACTCTACAATGAGCAGTTCTTC. Translation: CAISDPGLYNEQFF.

This clonotype was counted at least ten times. The genes are TRBV6-1 and TRBJ1-1; a possible D gene is TRBD1 (6 bases). The germline V gene encodes CDR1 MNHNS and CDR2 SASEGT. The V and J ends lost 5 bases and 1 base respectively, with 14 bases between them. This CDR3 comprises 15 residues. The CDR3 coding sequence is TGTGCCAGCAGTCTTTCAGGGGTAGGGAACACTGAAGCTTTCTTT. Its protein product is CASSLSGVGNTEAFF.

This clonotype was counted at least ten times. The rearrangement uses TRBV5-6 and TRBJ2-3; D ambiguous. Trimming took off 4 bases at V and 0 bases at J, with 6 bases between the two ends. CDR1 is SGHDT and CDR2 is YYEEEE in the germline V gene. The length of the CDR3 is 13 residues. CDR3 DNA: TGTGCCAGCAGCGCTACTAGCACAGATACGCAGTATTTT. This encodes CASSATSTDTQYF.

This clonotype was counted at least ten times. This chain uses TRBV28 with TRBJ1-6; 7 bases fit TRBD1. Germline CDR1 MDHEN, CDR2 SYDVKM. CDR3 length equals 14 residues. Trimming cost V 5 bases and J 10 bases; bases outside gene matches: 8. In DNA, the CDR3 is TGTGCCAGCAGTCCACAGGGGCGGCGGTCACCCCTCCACTTT. Protein: CASSPQGRRSPLHF.

This clonotype turned up a few times. The CDR3 DNA is TGTGCCAGCAGCGCACCCCATCTCTCGGGGGGGTACCAAGAGACCCAGTACTTC. Translation: CASSAPHLSGGYQETQYF. The J gene is TRBJ2-5, the V gene TRBV5-4; 8 bases match TRBD2. V was pared by 4 bases and J by 0 bases, with 14 bases of the junction left unmatched. Germline V gives CDR1 SGHNT, CDR2 YYREEE (reference sequence). CDR3 size: 18 residues.

This clonotype was detected ten times or more. The chain joins TRBV3-1 to TRBJ1-5, with D unresolved. Trimming cost V 0 bases and J 2 bases, with 8 bases left between them. Germline CDR1 and CDR2: LGHDT and YNNKEL (reference sequence). This CDR3 has 15 residues. This CDR3 reads CASSQDLRGNQPQHF. The CDR3 DNA sequence: TGTGCCAGCAGCCAAGATCTAAGAGGCAATCAGCCCCAGCATTTT.

Only a few counts were recorded for this clonotype. The chain employs TRBV5-5 and TRBJ1-5; D uncertain. V lost 4 bases, J lost 3 bases, and 8 bases lay in between. CDR1 and CDR2 (germline): SGHKS, YYEKEE (reference sequence). This CDR3 is 13 amino acids long. The DNA for the CDR3 is TGTGCCAGCAGCCGGAATTACAATCAGCCCCAGCATTTT. Amino acid sequence: CASSRNYNQPQHF.

This clonotype has just a few counts. V is TRBV9 and J is TRBJ2-7; a possible D gene is TRBD1 (6 bases). This CDR3 has 13 residues. CDR1 SGDLS and CDR2 YYNGEE come from the germline V gene. The V and J ends lost 0 bases and 3 bases respectively, with 7 bases between them. The CDR3 coding sequence is TGTGCCAGCAGCGTAGCAGGGGACTACGAGCAGTACTTC. Amino acid sequence: CASSVAGDYEQYF.

In its sample, this clonotype was seen many times. The chain links TRBV12-3 or TRBV12-4 to TRBJ1-5, with no clear D. The CDR3 spans 12 residues. Trimming stripped 10 bases from V and 4 bases from J, with 11 bases between. This CDR3 reads CATLLGNQPQHF. CDR3 nucleotide sequence: TGTGCCACCCTCCTCGGAAATCAGCCCCAGCATTTT.

This clonotype was observed at least ten times. The chain is built from TRBV29-1 and TRBJ1-2, with TRBD1 matching over 8 bases. V shed 3 bases and J 2 bases; nucleotides not matched to a gene: 11. The CDR3 is 16 amino acids. Germline loops: CDR1 SQVTM, CDR2 ANQGSEA. For the CDR3, the DNA is TGCAGCGTTGATCAACCTGGACAGGGAAGGAACTATGGCTACACCTTC. Encoded protein: CSVDQPGQGRNYGYTF.

This clonotype appeared many times. Since a much larger clone is just one base distant, this may be a read error. V is TRBV28 and J is TRBJ2-5, with D perhaps matching TRBD1 (6 bases). Trimming cost V 5 bases and J 2 bases, with 15 bases left between them. CDR1 and CDR2 (germline): MDHEN, SYDVKM. The CDR3 has 15 amino acids. CDR3 DNA sequence: TGTGCCAGCAGTCTACCGGGACATTCACAAGAGACCCAGTACTTC. This codes for CASSLPGHSQETQYF.

The table lists this clonotype with many counts. This chain uses TRBV4-1 with TRBJ1-4, with 10 positions matching TRBD1. The CDR3 has 19 residues. The germline CDR1 and CDR2 sequences are MGHRA and YSYEKL. V was pared by 2 bases and J by 3 bases, with 12 bases of the junction left unmatched. CDR3 sequence reads: CASSQYLGQGPRANEKLFF. As DNA, the CDR3 is TGCGCCAGCAGCCAATATTTGGGACAGGGGCCACGTGCTAATGAAAAACTGTTTTTT.

This clonotype showed up just a few times. The V and J genes are TRBV4-2 and TRBJ2-7; weak D call: TRBD1 (5 bases). Germline CDR1 reads LGHNA; CDR2 reads YNFKEQ. The CDR3 length is 13 residues. Trimming removed 0 bases from V and 9 bases from J, with 12 bases in between. CDR3 loop: CASSQDLGAVQYF. Here the CDR3 DNA reads TGTGCCAGCAGCCAAGATCTTGGGGCTGTGCAGTACTTC.

The table lists this clonotype with many counts. The gene calls are TRBV7-9 and TRBJ1-1; TRBD1 might be the D (5 bases). Trimming pared 6 bases from V and 7 bases from J, leaving 18 bases between. This CDR3 comprises 14 residues. Germline-derived CDR1 and CDR2 are SEHNR and FQNEAQ (reference sequence). The DNA for the CDR3 is TGTGCCAGCAGTAAAACCAGGGCAATGGGTGAAGCTTTCTTT. This sequence encodes CASSKTRAMGEAFF.

This clonotype was recorded many times. This chain links TRBV5-6 with TRBJ2-3; TRBD1 matches 9 bases. The CDR3 runs 15 residues. Trimming took 0 bases from V and 4 from J; bases not matched to a gene: 3. Germline V gene sequence: CDR1 SGHDT, CDR2 YYEEEE. CDR3 DNA: TGTGCCAGCAGCTTGGAGCGGACAGGGGCAGATACGCAGTATTTT. It codes for CASSLERTGADTQYF.

This clonotype was observed many times. The V and J genes are TRBV7-6 and TRBJ2-7; 7 positions match TRBD1. CDR1 and CDR2 from the germline V gene are SGHVS and FNYEAQ. The CDR3 length is 14 residues. V shed 4 bases and J 3 bases; nucleotides not matched to a gene: 6. The CDR3 loop is CASSSGTADYEQYF. CDR3 DNA sequence: TGTGCCAGCAGCTCCGGGACAGCCGACTACGAGCAGTACTTC. Combining the CDR3 with reference TRBV7-6 and TRBJ2-7 gives the whole variable domain GAGVSQSPRYKVTKRGQDVALRCDPISGHVSLYWYRQALGQGPEFLTYFNYEAQQDKSGLPNDRFSAERPEGSISTLTIQRTEQRDSAMYRCASSSGTADYEQYFGPGTRLTVT.

The chain has TRBV9 and TRBJ2-7, with unresolved D. Germline values: CDR1 SGDLS, CDR2 YYNGEE. CDR3 length equals 15 residues. Trimming took off 0 bases at V and 0 bases at J, with 10 bases between the two ends. The CDR3 protein is CASSVGQQLSYEQYF. The CDR3 DNA follows: TGTGCCAGCAGCGTAGGTCAGCAACTCTCCTACGAGCAGTACTTC.

This clonotype was picked up many times. The genes are TRBV7-2 and TRBJ2-2; 9 positions agree with TRBD1. Germline V lookup: CDR1 SGHTA, CDR2 FQGNSA. After removal of 5 bases from V and 4 bases from J, the junction contained 5 bases not matched to a gene. CDR3 length equals 15 residues. As DNA, the CDR3 is TGTGCCAGCAGCCGGGACAGGGCCTTCACCGGGGAGCTGTTTTTT. Translating it yields CASSRDRAFTGELFF.

This clonotype was detected ten times or more. The chain links TRBV11-3 to TRBJ2-7; no clear D. V lost 4 bases and J 3 bases, leaving 19 bases between the germline ends. This CDR3 spans 16 amino acids. Germline V gives CDR1 SGHNT, CDR2 YENEEA. The CDR3 coding sequence is TGTGCCAGCAGCTCGATAAGACGGACGAGAAACTACGAGCAGTACTTC. Translating gives CASSSIRRTRNYEQYF.

This clonotype was recorded many times. The chain combines TRBV12-3 or TRBV12-4 with TRBJ2-7, with TRBD1 as a possible D gene (6 bases). Between the trimmed V and J ends, which lost 3 bases and 2 bases, there was a span of 14 bases. The CDR3 runs to 15 residues. The CDR3 DNA sequence: TGTGCCAGCAGTTTGTCCCCCGGGACACCCTACGAGCAGTACTTC. The encoded protein is CASSLSPGTPYEQYF.